Below, 9 T cell receptor beta chains from the same sample are listed, as sequenced in a study of T cell responses to AZD1222 COVID-19 vaccine. Method: immunoSEQ multiplex PCR; TCRdb's copy keeps in-frame clones and lacks some. The sample contains over 65,000 clones, about 72% of which appear only once. The specimen comprised peripheral blood, sampled on day 0 of AZD1222 vaccination. The receptors were gathered from an adult in good health.

The rearrangement links TRBV7-9 to TRBJ1-4; 7 nucleotides match TRBD1. J was trimmed by 7 bases and V by 5 bases; bases with no gene match: 7. The germline V gene has CDR1 SEHNR and CDR2 FQNEAQ (reference sequence). The length of the CDR3 is 14 residues. The CDR3 DNA is TGTGCCAGCAGCACCATAGGACAGGCTGAAAAACTGTTTTTT. This translates into CASSTIGQAEKLFF.

The V gene is TRBV27, the J gene TRBJ1-1; 9 bases agree with TRBD1. CDR3 length: 14 amino acids. The V segment lost 6 bases and the J segment 5 bases; nucleotides outside the gene matches: 7. Germline V gene sequence: CDR1 MNHEY, CDR2 SMNVEV (reference sequence). CDR3 nucleotide sequence: TGTGCCAGCAGAACACAGGGGGCTGGTACTGAAGCTTTCTTT. Its translation: CASRTQGAGTEAFF.

This clone was detected once. The rearrangement links TRBV28 to TRBJ1-3; a weak D match, TRBD1 (6 bases). The V end was cut by 6 bases, the J end by 0 bases, with 15 bases between. The CDR3 has 16 residues. The germline gives CDR1 MDHEN, CDR2 SYDVKM. CDR3: CASRSHRQASGNTIYF. In nucleotides, the CDR3 is TGTGCCAGCAGATCCCACCGACAGGCCTCTGGAAACACCATATATTTT.

J is TRBJ1-2 and V is TRBV6-5, with TRBD1 as a possible D gene (5 bases). V was shortened by 4 bases and J by 8 bases, with 14 bases between the two germline ends. Germline loops: CDR1 MNHEY, CDR2 SVGAGI. The CDR3 is made up of 13 amino acids. Written as DNA, the CDR3 is TGTGCCAGCAGTTCCAGGGCGGCGGGGGGCTACACCTTC. It is translated as CASSSRAAGGYTF.

The chain combines TRBV7-2 with TRBJ2-5, with no clear D. Trimming pared 5 bases from V and 5 bases from J, leaving 9 bases between. CDR1 is SGHTA and CDR2 is FQGNSA in the germline V gene. This CDR3 spans 12 amino acids. The CDR3 DNA reads TGTGCCAGCAGCCCCGTGGTTGAGACCCAGTACTTC. Protein product: CASSPVVETQYF.

The chain carries TRBV28 and TRBJ2-2; no reliable D call. The CDR3 is made up of 14 amino acids. Deletions cut 3 bases from V and 1 base from J, with 6 bases between. Per the germline V gene, CDR1 is MDHEN and CDR2 is SYDVKM. CDR3 in amino acids: CASSFAQNTGELFF. The CDR3 DNA follows: TGTGCCAGCAGTTTTGCACAGAACACCGGGGAGCTGTTTTTT.

In its sample, this clone was seen a few times. The chain couples TRBV10-3 to TRBJ2-2; the D is unclear. The germline gives CDR1 ENHRY, CDR2 SYGVKD. Trimming cost V 8 bases and J 4 bases, with 11 bases left between them. This CDR3 is built from 13 residues. CDR3: CAIAATLTGELFF. CDR3 nucleotides: TGTGCCATCGCGGCTACCCTCACCGGGGAGCTGTTTTTT.

The chain uses TRBV6-5 and TRBJ2-1; 10 bases are shared with TRBD2. J was trimmed by 4 bases and V by 7 bases; bases with no gene match: 7. This CDR3 comprises 15 residues. Germline loops: CDR1 MNHEY, CDR2 SVGAGI. The CDR3 nucleotides are TGTGCCAGCAACCATGGACTAGCGGTATACAATGAGCAGTTCTTC. This codes for CASNHGLAVYNEQFF.

The gene calls are TRBV18 and TRBJ1-5; D is uncertain. V was trimmed by 6 bases and J by 1 base, leaving 10 bases between them. CDR3 length: 14 residues. CDR1 and CDR2 (germline): KGHSH, LQKENI. CDR3 DNA sequence: TGTGCCAGCTCCCGGACTAACAGCAATCAGCCCCAGCATTTT. Encoded protein: CASSRTNSNQPQHF.